Listed below are T cell receptor beta chains from one sample, sequenced in a study of regulatory T cells in long-lasting Graves disease. In TCRdb, the multiplex PCR reads were re-called with MiXCR into one record per CDR3 protein. This table has over 500,000 distinct CDR3 sequences, 15% to 20% appearing once. This sample was shared with a second study, whose subject was T cells in Graves' hyperthyroidism and ophthalmopathy.

The sample here was peripheral blood mononuclear cells (PBMCs), taken at new diagnosis, from a patient treated with antithyroid drugs. Receptors originate from a man in his late teens or twenties with Graves disease. Each CDR3 is given with its conserved first and last residue. A D gene is named only where the DNA matches it firmly. Size tells how often a clone was seen (once, few, many) or the class of an expanded clone, and some rows leave it out.

v_call	d_call	cdr3_length	j_call	clone_size	cdr3_nt	cdr3_aa
TRBV5-1	TRBD1	17	TRBJ2-2	few	TGCGCCAGCAGCTTTTACAGGGGGCGCGGGGACACCGGGGAGCTGTTTTTT	CASSFYRGRGDTGELFF
TRBV5-1	.	16	TRBJ2-3	few	TGCGCCAGCAGCACCGGACCAAGGGGGGAATTAGATACGCAGTATTTT	CASSTGPRGELDTQYF
TRBV19	TRBD1	15	TRBJ1-5	.	TGTGCCAGTAGCCGAGACAGGGCTGGCAATCAGCCCCAGCATTTT	CASSRDRAGNQPQHF
TRBV6-1	.	14	TRBJ2-1	.	TGTGCCAGCACCCGGGGACGGGTCGGTGGTGAGCAGTTCTTC	CASTRGRVGGEQFF
TRBV6-1	TRBD2	14	TRBJ2-1	.	TGTGCCAGCAGACCCGGGACTAGTTTCTATGAGCAGTTCTTC	CASRPGTSFYEQFF
TRBV5-5	TRBD2	18	TRBJ2-5	many	TGTGCCAGTTGGACGACCGGGACTAGCGGGAGTCTGCTCGAGACCCAGTACTTC	CASWTTGTSGSLLETQYF
TRBV12-3/TRBV12-4	TRBD2	15	TRBJ2-3	many	TGTGCCAGCACCTCCACTAGCGGGACTTCAGATACGCAGTATTTT	CASTSTSGTSDTQYF
TRBV11-2	TRBD2	18	TRBJ2-3	many	TGTGCCAGCAGCTTGGGGACTAGCGGGAGTGGGAGCACAGATACGCAGTATTTT	CASSLGTSGSGSTDTQYF
TRBV10-3	.	17	TRBJ2-7	few	TGTGCCATCAGTGACTTAGTACGGGCAGGGGCCCACTACGAGCAGTACTTC	CAISDLVRAGAHYEQYF
TRBV7-8	TRBD2	15	TRBJ2-1	many	TGTGCCAGCAGCGGCGGGACTAGCTTTTACAATGAGCAGTTCTTC	CASSGGTSFYNEQFF
TRBV20-1	.	15	TRBJ2-7	many	TGCAGTGCGCTAACTTACCGGGACGCCGCCAACGAGCAGTACTTC	CSALTYRDAANEQYF
TRBV6-4	.	15	TRBJ1-2	.	TGTGCCAGCAGTCGGGACTCACCAGCGAGCGGCGGCTACACCTTC	CASSRDSPASGGYTF
TRBV5-1	TRBD1	13	TRBJ2-7	many	TGCGCCAGCCGCCGGGACAGGGCTTACGAGCAGTACTTC	CASRRDRAYEQYF
TRBV20-1	TRBD2	15	TRBJ2-3	.	TGCAGTGCTAGTCAAATCCTAGCGGCCACAAGTACGCAGTATTTT	CSASQILAATSTQYF
TRBV30	TRBD1	15	TRBJ1-5	many	TGTGCCTGGAGGGAAGGACAGGGAATTAATCAGCCCCAGCATTTT	CAWREGQGINQPQHF
TRBV19	.	16	TRBJ1-4	few	TGTGCCAGTAGTACACGAACAGGTGCAACTAATGAAAAACTGTTTTTT	CASSTRTGATNEKLFF
TRBV2	.	15	TRBJ1-2	many	TGTGCCAGCACCCGAGAACAGGGCCAAAACTATGGCTACACCTTC	CASTREQGQNYGYTF
TRBV20-1	TRBD1	13	TRBJ2-3	.	TGCAGTGCAACCGGGACAGGGTTAGATACGCAGTATTTT	CSATGTGLDTQYF
TRBV14	.	12	TRBJ1-2	.	TGTGCCAGCAGCCAAGAGTTGCTTGGCTACACCTTC	CASSQELLGYTF
TRBV20-1	TRBD2	12	TRBJ2-3	.	TGCAGTGCGAACCCGGGGGGAGATACGCAGTATTTT	CSANPGGDTQYF
TRBV20-1	TRBD1	16	TRBJ1-5	once	TGCAGTGCTAGAGCCCGACAGGGGAGGTATGATCAGCCCCAGCATTTT	CSARARQGRYDQPQHF
TRBV6-2/TRBV6-3	.	18	TRBJ1-6	few	TGTGCCAGCAGTTACGACGGAGGAGTCAGCTCCTATAATTCACCCCTCCACTTT	CASSYDGGVSSYNSPLHF
TRBV19	TRBD2	15	TRBJ2-1	.	TGTGCCAGCAACCCCATAGCGGGAGGGCCCGGTGAGCAGTTCTTC	CASNPIAGGPGEQFF
TRBV29-1	.	11	TRBJ2-7	.	TGCAGCGTCTCCGGGCTGAGCGAGCAGTACTTC	CSVSGLSEQYF
TRBV5-1	.	14	TRBJ1-2	many	TGTGCCAGCAGCCTGGGGACGGCTAACTATGGCTACACCTTC	CASSLGTANYGYTF
TRBV27	.	13	TRBJ2-4	many	TGTGCCAGCAGTTACACATCCAAAAACATTCAGTACTTC	CASSYTSKNIQYF
TRBV27	TRBD1	18	TRBJ1-2	.	TGTGCCAGCAGTTTATCATCCGGGACAGGGATTGCTAGCTATGGCTACACCTTC	CASSLSSGTGIASYGYTF
TRBV28	.	15	TRBJ2-1	many	TGTGCCAGCAGTTTAAGCATCGGGTTGGGGAATGAGCAGTTCTTC	CASSLSIGLGNEQFF